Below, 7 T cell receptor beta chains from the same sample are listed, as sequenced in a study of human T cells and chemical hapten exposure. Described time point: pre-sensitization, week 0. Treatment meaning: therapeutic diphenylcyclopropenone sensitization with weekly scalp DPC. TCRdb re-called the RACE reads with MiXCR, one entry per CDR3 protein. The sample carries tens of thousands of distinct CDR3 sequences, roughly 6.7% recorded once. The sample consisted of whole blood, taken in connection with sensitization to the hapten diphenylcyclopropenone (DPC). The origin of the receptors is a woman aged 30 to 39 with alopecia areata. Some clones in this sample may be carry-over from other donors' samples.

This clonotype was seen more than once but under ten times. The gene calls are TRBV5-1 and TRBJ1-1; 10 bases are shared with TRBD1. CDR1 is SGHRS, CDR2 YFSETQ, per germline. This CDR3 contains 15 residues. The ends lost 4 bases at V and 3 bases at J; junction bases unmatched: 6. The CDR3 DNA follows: TGCGCCAGCAGCCCGGGACAGGGGTACCACACTGAAGCTTTCTTT. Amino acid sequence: CASSPGQGYHTEAFF.

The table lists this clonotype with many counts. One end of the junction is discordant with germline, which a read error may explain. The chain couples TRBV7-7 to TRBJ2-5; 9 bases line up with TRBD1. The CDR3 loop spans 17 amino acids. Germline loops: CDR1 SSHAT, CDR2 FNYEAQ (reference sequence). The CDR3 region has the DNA TGTGCTAGCAGCCCTCATGGGACAGGGAATTCACAAGAGACCCAGTACTTC. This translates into CASSPHGTGNSQETQYF. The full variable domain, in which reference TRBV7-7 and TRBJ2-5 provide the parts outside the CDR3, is GAGVSQSPRYKVTKRGQDVTLRCDPISSHATLYWYQQALGQGPEFLTYFNYEAQPDKSGLPSDRFSAERPEGSISTLTIQRTEQRDSAMYRCASSPHGTGNSQETQYFGPGTRLLVL.

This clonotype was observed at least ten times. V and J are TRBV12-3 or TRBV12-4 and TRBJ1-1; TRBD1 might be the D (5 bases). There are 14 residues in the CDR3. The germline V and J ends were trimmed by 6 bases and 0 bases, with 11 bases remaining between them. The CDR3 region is CASSLWTLNTEAFF. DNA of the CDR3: TGTGCCAGCAGCTTGTGGACATTGAACACTGAAGCTTTCTTT.

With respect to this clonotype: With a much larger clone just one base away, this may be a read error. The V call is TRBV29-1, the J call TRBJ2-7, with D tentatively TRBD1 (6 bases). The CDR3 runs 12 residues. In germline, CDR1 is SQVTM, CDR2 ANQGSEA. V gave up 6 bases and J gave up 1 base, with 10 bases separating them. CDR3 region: CSVQTGSYEQYF. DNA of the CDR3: TGCAGCGTACAGACAGGATCCTACGAGCAGTACTTC.

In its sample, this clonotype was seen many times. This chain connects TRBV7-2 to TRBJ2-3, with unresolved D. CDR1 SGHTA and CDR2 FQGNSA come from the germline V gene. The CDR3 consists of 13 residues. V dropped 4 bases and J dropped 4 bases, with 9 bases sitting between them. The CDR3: CASSWPTADTQYF. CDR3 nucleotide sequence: TGTGCCAGCAGCTGGCCAACAGCAGATACGCAGTATTTT.

CDR3 loop: CASSSPGERNTEAFF. The CDR3 DNA follows: TGTGCCAGCAGTAGCCCGGGGGAACGGAACACTGAAGCTTTCTTT. The rearrangement links TRBV2 to TRBJ1-1; a weak D match, TRBD1 (5 bases). Per germline, CDR1 SNHLY and CDR2 FYNNEI. The CDR3 has 15 amino acids. Trimming took off 5 bases at V and 1 base at J, with 14 bases between the two ends.

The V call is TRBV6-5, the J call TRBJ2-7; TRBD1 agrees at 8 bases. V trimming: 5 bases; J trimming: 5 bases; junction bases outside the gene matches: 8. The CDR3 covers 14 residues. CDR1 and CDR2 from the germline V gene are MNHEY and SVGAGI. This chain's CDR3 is CASSLGQGVNEQYF. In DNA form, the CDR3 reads TGTGCCAGCAGTCTTGGACAGGGTGTCAACGAGCAGTACTTC.